These 12 T cell receptor beta chains originate from one sample sequenced in a study of PD-L1 blockade in urothelial cancer. TCRdb's copy holds only in-frame clones and misses some; the assay was immunoSEQ multiplex PCR. Here the sample spans about 27,000 clones, less than 85% being singletons. Indicated time point: peripheral blood 6 weeks after treatment start. The sequencing here drew on PBMCs, taken around atezolizumab (anti-PD-L1) treatment. These receptors were obtained from a man aged 65 to 85 with urothelial cancer.

The V call is TRBV5-8, the J call TRBJ2-1; 9 bases are a match to TRBD1. After removal of 2 bases from V and 8 bases from J, the junction contained 8 bases not matched to a gene. Germline V gene data show CDR1 as SGHTS and CDR2 as YDEGEE. This CDR3 region has 15 residues. The CDR3 loop reads CASSLSGTGTHEQFF. DNA for the CDR3: TGTGCCAGCAGCTTATCCGGGACAGGGACCCATGAGCAGTTCTTC.

The chain carries TRBV5-6 and TRBJ1-2, with TRBD1 matching 9 bases. Trimming removed 2 bases from V and 6 bases from J; junction bases left unmatched: 2. The CDR3 length is 13 residues. CDR1 SGHDT and CDR2 YYEEEE come from the germline V gene. CDR3 residues: CASSFDRGDGYTF. The DNA of the CDR3 is TGTGCCAGCAGCTTCGACAGGGGGGATGGCTACACCTTC.

V usage is TRBV19 and J usage is TRBJ2-3; the D gene is possibly TRBD2 (6 bases). The ends were cut back, 3 bases at V and 6 bases at J, with 13 bases in the middle. Germline-derived CDR1 and CDR2 are LNHDA and SQIVND (reference sequence). CDR3 length equals 14 residues. In DNA, the CDR3 is TGTGCCAGTAGTATGGCTAGCGTTCTTGATACGCAGTATTTT. Translating it yields CASSMASVLDTQYF.

The chain combines TRBV7-9 with TRBJ2-2, with TRBD2 identical over 8 bases. The V gene end was trimmed by 5 bases and the J gene end by 2 bases; junction bases not matched to a gene: 7. CDR3 length: 16 amino acids. Germline V CDR1 and CDR2: SEHNR, FQNEAQ (reference sequence). The CDR3 protein is CASSAATSGNTGELFF. In DNA, the CDR3 is TGTGCCAGCAGCGCAGCAACTAGCGGAAACACCGGGGAGCTGTTTTTT.

This clone occurred a few times. The chain employs TRBV28 and TRBJ2-6, with 8 bases identical to TRBD1. Germline CDR1 reads MDHEN; CDR2 reads SYDVKM. J gave up 2 bases and V 4 bases, and 7 bases lay outside the gene matches. CDR3 length: 17 residues. CDR3 amino acids: CASSSFRQGTGANVLTF. The CDR3 DNA is TGTGCCAGCAGTTCTTTTAGACAGGGGACTGGGGCCAACGTCCTGACTTTC.

This clone was seen only once. The chain uses TRBV19 and TRBJ1-5; 8 bases are shared with TRBD1. The CDR3 runs 15 residues. CDR1 and CDR2 (germline): LNHDA, SQIVND (reference sequence). V gave up 0 bases and J gave up 5 bases; unmatched junction bases: 3. CDR3 in DNA: TGTGCCAGTAGTATAGACAGGGGGCCGGATCAGCCCCAGCATTTT. Translated: CASSIDRGPDQPQHF. The entire variable domain, with the rest obtained from reference TRBV19 and TRBJ1-5, is as follows: DGGITQSPKYLFRKEGQNVTLSCEQNLNHDAMYWYRQDPGQGLRLIYYSQIVNDFQKGDIAEGYSVSREKKESFPLTVTSAQKNPTAFYLCASSIDRGPDQPQHFGDGTRLSIL.

This chain connects TRBV5-1 to TRBJ2-1, with 8 bases fitting TRBD1. The germline V gene encodes CDR1 SGHRS and CDR2 YFSETQ. The CDR3 is 16 amino acids. With 0 bases clipped from V and 2 bases from J, the junction kept 4 bases outside the gene matches. The CDR3 sequence: CASSLAGTGPYNEQFF. In DNA form, the CDR3 reads TGCGCCAGCAGCTTGGCCGGGACAGGACCCTACAATGAGCAGTTCTTC.

This sequence joins TRBV4-3 and TRBJ2-3; a weak D match, TRBD1 (6 bases). The CDR3 is made up of 16 amino acids. Germline loops: CDR1 LGHNA, CDR2 YSLEER. V shed 0 bases and J shed 6 bases, with 16 bases lying between them. This chain's CDR3 is CASSQDQGLVGDTQYF. In nucleotides, the CDR3 is TGCGCCAGCAGCCAAGACCAGGGGCTGGTTGGGGATACGCAGTATTTT.

V usage is TRBV7-9 and J usage is TRBJ2-5; 8 bases match TRBD2. CDR3 size: 17 residues. Germline trimming cut 3 bases from V and 4 bases from J; bases unmatched to any gene: 13. The germline V gene encodes CDR1 SEHNR and CDR2 FQNEAQ (reference sequence). In nucleotides, the CDR3 is TGTGCCAGCAGCTTCCCCCTCAGAGGCGGGAGGCGAGAGACCCAGTACTTC. Translation gives CASSFPLRGGRRETQYF.

V is TRBV13 and J is TRBJ1-1, with D unclear. The CDR3 is made up of 12 amino acids. Trimming shortened V by 0 bases and J by 8 bases, and 7 bases separated the two germline ends. Per germline, CDR1 PRHDT and CDR2 FYEKMQ (reference sequence). The CDR3 nucleotides are TGTGCCAGCAGCTTAGGCAGGCCCGAAGCTTTCTTT. It is translated as CASSLGRPEAFF.

This clone was picked up a small number of times. The V and J genes are TRBV18 and TRBJ1-1; a possible D gene is TRBD1 (5 bases). Deletions cut 2 bases from V and 1 base from J, with 8 bases between. Germline V gene data show CDR1 as KGHSH and CDR2 as LQKENI. The CDR3 is made up of 14 amino acids. CDR3 residues: CASSPITGNTEAFF. The DNA of the CDR3 is TGTGCCAGCTCACCAATCACAGGGAACACTGAAGCTTTCTTT.

The V gene is TRBV30, the J gene TRBJ1-5; D gene ambiguous. Trimming removed 5 bases at V and 8 bases at J, with 10 bases between. This CDR3 contains 11 residues. Germline loops: CDR1 GTSNPN, CDR2 SVGIG (reference sequence). The CDR3 protein is CAWGLHEPQHF. In DNA form, the CDR3 reads TGTGCCTGGGGCCTCCACGAGCCCCAGCATTTT. Looking up the rest from reference TRBV30 and TRBJ1-5 gives the full variable domain: SQTIHQWPATLVQPVGSPLSLECTVEGTSNPNLYWYRQAAGRGLQLLFYSVGIGQISSEVPQNLSASRPQDRQFILSSKKLLLSDSGFYLCAWGLHEPQHFGDGTRLSIL.